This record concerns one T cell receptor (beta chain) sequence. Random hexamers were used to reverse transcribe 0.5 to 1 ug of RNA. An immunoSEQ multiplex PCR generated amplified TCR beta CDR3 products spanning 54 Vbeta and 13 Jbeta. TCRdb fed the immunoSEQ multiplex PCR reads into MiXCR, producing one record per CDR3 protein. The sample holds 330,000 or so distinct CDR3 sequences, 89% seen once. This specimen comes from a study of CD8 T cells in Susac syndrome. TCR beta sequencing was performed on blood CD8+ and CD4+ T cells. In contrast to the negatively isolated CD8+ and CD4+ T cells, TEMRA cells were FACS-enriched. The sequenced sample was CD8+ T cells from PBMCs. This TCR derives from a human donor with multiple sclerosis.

CDR3 bases: TGTGCCTGGAGTATGGATTCAGGGACTGAAGCTTTCTTT. This gives the protein CAWSMDSGTEAFF. This chain uses TRBV30 with TRBJ1-1; perhaps TRBD1 as D (5 bases). This CDR3 contains 13 residues. V dropped 2 bases and J dropped 5 bases, with 12 bases sitting between them. Germline CDR1 reads GTSNPN; CDR2 reads SVGIG (reference sequence).